The 2 T cell receptor beta chains presented below share a single source sample, sequenced in a study of cytomegalovirus exposure and HLA in healthy donors (dated by TCRdb to between 2016 and 2019). Libraries were prepared through the immunoSEQ multiplex PCR assay. For the multiplex PCR, a mixture combining 60 forward primers for TCR Vbeta segments and 13 reverse primers for TCR Jbeta segments was used. The source is immuneACCESS, and TCRdb retained only in-frame sequences with V and J called. Part of the clones is not carried over; for the studies checked, unresolved V genes explain less than half of this, and the remainder is unexplained. The sample table lists some 200,000 clones, approximately 85% of them with a count of one. Together, the top ten hold under 2% of the sample. The sequenced sample was PBMCs. These receptor sequences come from a girl aged 5-17 years in good health and CMV-seropositive.

J is TRBJ1-1 and V is TRBV5-4, with a tentative D call TRBD1 (6 bases). With 3 bases removed from V and 0 bases from J, the gap between germline ends came to 12 bases. Germline V gene lookup returns CDR1 SGHNT and CDR2 YYREEE (reference sequence). The CDR3 runs to 15 residues. In DNA form, the CDR3 reads TGTGCCAGCAGCTACCAGGGACAAGTGAACACTGAAGCTTTCTTT. As protein: CASSYQGQVNTEAFF.

This clone has just one count. The chain links TRBV12-5 to TRBJ2-2; 8 bases line up with TRBD1. Trimming at V came to 5 bases and at J to 5 bases, leaving 10 bases not matched to a gene. Germline assignment: CDR1 LGHNT and CDR2 FRNRAP. The CDR3 is 16 amino acids. The CDR3 DNA reads as TGTGCTAGTGGTCCCCCGGGGACAGGTCGGACCGGGGAGCTGTTTTTT. It is translated as CASGPPGTGRTGELFF.